This T cell receptor beta chain came from a study of T-cell reconstitution after alpha-beta-depleted transplantation in children. Unique molecular identifiers were used to barcode this TCRbeta library. TCRdb re-analysed the PCR reads in MiXCR, keeping a single row per CDR3 protein. The profile shows some 550,000 distinct CDR3 sequences, around 17% of them singletons. Trimming removed 5 bases from V and 3 bases from J; junction bases left unmatched: 12. The CDR3 is made up of 17 amino acids. This sequence was found in a human donor who donated a stem cell graft to a child with acute lymphoblastic leukemia. The V gene is TRBV12-3 or TRBV12-4, the J gene TRBJ2-7; 11 nucleotides align to TRBD2. Sample: PBMCs from the stem cell graft donor, taken from the stem cell graft. The CDR3: CASSPILGGLADYEQYF. In DNA, the CDR3 is TGTGCCAGCAGTCCTATACTTGGGGGACTAGCGGACTACGAGCAGTACTTC.